Sequencing of this T cell receptor (beta chain) was carried out in a study of CD8 T cells in ankylosing spondylitis. Study-wide results and limits: Earlier studies detected some motif variants in reactive arthritis synovial fluid and blood. Apparently characteristic of ankylosing spondylitis blood was a TCR beta motif (under ten highly homologous variants). Disease-linked clones bore a CD8+ phenotype, appearing relatively rarely in peripheral blood. The clones that were linked to disease were reported to be significantly enriched in matched synovial fluid samples from ankylosing spondylitis patients.

As the method for making TCR beta libraries, quantitative 5'-RACE with molecular barcodes was used. Via MiXCR, TCRdb re-called the 5' RACE reads, giving one row per CDR3 protein. The sample contains some 700,000 distinct CDR3 sequences, roughly 19% of which appear only once. Concerning this clonotype: Its cognate antigen is unknown.

Germline V gene sequence: CDR1 DFQATT, CDR2 SNEGSKA (reference sequence). The CDR3 is 12 amino acids. The chain is built from TRBV20-1 and TRBJ1-5, with TRBD1 matching over 7 bases. The J call is uncertain, as TRBJ2-3 better fits the DNA end. This sequence was found in a male donor with ankylosing spondylitis. The sequencing sample was made of blood, either unsorted or a sorted T cell fraction (not recorded which). The CDR3 spells CSANRGNQPQYF. CDR3 bases: TGCAGTGCGAACAGGGGAAATCAGCCCCAGTATTTT.